This T cell receptor beta chain was captured by sequencing in a study of blood T cell repertoires in COVID-19. The length of the CDR3 is 12 residues. The V and J ends lost 2 bases and 7 bases respectively, with 7 bases between them. CDR1 is SGHNT, CDR2 YYREEE, per germline (reference sequence). The protocol was immunoSEQ multiplex PCR, while the TCRdb copy is restricted to in-frame clones and leaves out a portion. This table holds some 310,000 clones, under 90% found once. Material: PBMCs or T cells enriched from blood (not recorded which). The sequence was obtained from a woman in her thirties who had recovered from COVID-19. The chain recombines TRBV5-4 with TRBJ2-1, with unresolved D. The CDR3 DNA sequence: TGTGCCAGCAGCTTTGTCAGTAATGAGCAGTTCTTC. Protein sequence: CASSFVSNEQFF.